These T cell receptor beta chains were read from a single sample in a study of shared clonotypes between healthy human individuals. Measured with immunoSEQ multiplex PCR; TCRdb has only the in-frame clones, and not every one. The sample consists of more than 1,200,000 clones, approximately 98.5% of them appearing once. Sample: naive CD4+ T cells sorted from blood. These receptors came from a man younger than 40 in good health. CDR3s include the opening cysteine and the closing phenylalanine or tryptophan. Fields, in order: D gene, V gene, clone size, J gene, CDR3 protein, CDR3 DNA. A D gene is named only where the DNA matches it firmly. Some rows have no size entry. The others give once, few or many, or a class for an expanded clone.

TRBD2	TRBV10-3	.	TRBJ2-7	CAIGTSGYYEQYF	TGTGCCATCGGAACTAGCGGTTACTACGAGCAGTACTTC
.	TRBV4-3	.	TRBJ1-4	CASSQDAGGFNEKLFF	TGCGCCAGCAGCCAAGATGCCGGGGGTTTTAATGAAAAACTGTTTTTT
TRBD2	TRBV5-6	.	TRBJ2-7	CASSRTSGRAYEQYF	TGTGCCAGCAGCAGGACTAGCGGGAGGGCCTACGAGCAGTACTTC
.	TRBV7-9	.	TRBJ1-1	CASSLVEGNEAFF	TGTGCCAGCAGCTTAGTGGAGGGGAATGAAGCTTTCTTT
.	TRBV6-6	.	TRBJ1-2	CASSLELDYGYTF	TGTGCCAGCAGTTTAGAGCTCGACTATGGCTACACCTTC
.	TRBV21-1	.	TRBJ1-1	CASSFRGEPEAFF	TGTGCCAGCAGCTTCCGGGGGGAGCCTGAAGCTTTCTTT
TRBD2	TRBV11-2	.	TRBJ2-1	CASSLDSTSGSVDEQFF	TGTGCCAGCAGCTTAGATAGTACTAGCGGGAGTGTGGATGAGCAGTTCTTC
TRBD1	TRBV29-1	.	TRBJ1-2	CSSRQGDYGYTF	TGCAGCTCCAGACAGGGCGATTATGGCTACACCTTC
TRBD1	TRBV2	.	TRBJ1-1	CASKMVGQSTEAFF	TGTGCCAGCAAGATGGTGGGACAGAGCACTGAAGCTTTCTTT
TRBD1	TRBV30	.	TRBJ1-4	CAWSGRDRGPIWEKLFF	TGTGCCTGGAGTGGGCGGGACAGGGGCCCCATATGGGAAAAACTGTTTTTT
.	TRBV2	.	TRBJ2-1	CASSESGAYNEQFF	TGTGCCAGCAGTGAGAGCGGAGCATACAATGAGCAGTTCTTC
.	TRBV21-1	.	TRBJ2-7	CASSQGQPYEQYF	TGTGCCAGCAGCCAGGGACAGCCCTACGAGCAGTACTTC
.	TRBV18	.	TRBJ2-1	CASSPPGTRAGYNEQFF	TGTGCCAGCTCACCACCGGGGACGCGGGCGGGCTACAATGAGCAGTTCTTC
.	TRBV15	.	TRBJ1-1	CATSSSVRRGTEAFF	TGTGCCACCAGCAGCTCTGTACGGCGGGGCACTGAAGCTTTCTTT
.	TRBV29-1	.	TRBJ1-4	CSVVGGGANEKLFF	TGCAGCGTTGTCGGAGGAGGGGCCAATGAAAAACTGTTTTTT
TRBD1	TRBV18	.	TRBJ2-1	CASSPPRARDRVGERDEQFF	TGTGCCAGCTCACCACCGCGAGCTAGGGACAGGGTCGGGGAGCGGGATGAGCAGTTCTTC
TRBD1	TRBV7-2	.	TRBJ2-2	CASGGDREALATNTGELFF	TGTGCCTCAGGGGGGGACAGGGAAGCCTTAGCTACGAACACCGGGGAGCTGTTTTTT
.	TRBV5-1	.	TRBJ2-1	CASSLWQAVNEQFF	TGCGCCAGCAGCTTGTGGCAAGCTGTCAATGAGCAGTTCTTC
.	TRBV10-2	.	TRBJ2-1	CASRQNPSGTNEQFF	TGCGCCAGCAGGCAAAACCCCAGTGGTACGAATGAGCAGTTCTTC
.	TRBV6-1	.	TRBJ2-2	CASSEQGIGELFF	TGTGCCAGCAGTGAGCAGGGGATCGGGGAGCTGTTTTTT
.	TRBV18	.	TRBJ1-3	CASSPLTLYRISSGNTIYF	TGTGCCAGCTCACCTCTAACTCTATATAGGATCAGCTCTGGAAACACCATATATTTT
.	TRBV25-1	.	TRBJ1-1	CASSVPGGSNTEAFF	TGTGCCAGCAGTGTACCAGGAGGCTCGAACACTGAAGCTTTCTTT
.	TRBV5-4	.	TRBJ2-7	CASSLEGATYEQYF	TGTGCCAGCAGCTTGGAAGGAGCCACCTACGAGCAGTACTTC
.	TRBV28	once	TRBJ1-5	CASHNRPSNQPQHF	TGTGCCAGCCATAATCGTCCTAGCAATCAGCCCCAGCATTTT
TRBD1	TRBV10-2	.	TRBJ1-5	CASSQGQVSNQPQHF	TGCGCCAGCAGCCAAGGACAGGTTAGCAATCAGCCCCAGCATTTT
.	TRBV7-9	.	TRBJ2-1	CASSLLSWDLHNEQFF	TGTGCCAGCAGCTTACTCAGTTGGGACTTACACAATGAGCAGTTCTTC
.	TRBV5-5	.	TRBJ2-5	CASSLAQVVETQYF	TGTGCCAGCAGCTTGGCCCAGGTCGTAGAGACCCAGTACTTC
.	TRBV6-1	.	TRBJ1-1	CASRSTPVSNTEAFF	TGTGCCAGCAGGTCGACGCCGGTTTCGAACACTGAAGCTTTCTTT
.	TRBV11-3	.	TRBJ2-3	CASSLVGADTQYF	TGTGCCAGCAGCTTAGTTGGCGCAGATACGCAGTATTTT
.	TRBV6-5	.	TRBJ2-1	CASREATYNEQFF	TGTGCCAGCAGGGAGGCCACCTACAATGAGCAGTTCTTC
.	TRBV6-5	once	TRBJ2-2	CASSYLPGPNTGELFF	TGTGCCAGCAGTTACTTGCCAGGGCCTAACACCGGGGAGCTGTTTTTT
.	TRBV5-1	.	TRBJ2-7	CASSRDYEQYF	TGCGCCAGCAGCCGTGACTACGAGCAGTACTTC
TRBD2	TRBV28	.	TRBJ2-1	CASSFPLLAGGLPYNEQFF	TGTGCCAGCAGTTTCCCCCTACTAGCGGGAGGCCTCCCTTACAATGAGCAGTTCTTC
.	TRBV28	.	TRBJ2-7	CASSSLGYEQYF	TGTGCCAGCAGTTCTCTAGGATACGAGCAGTACTTC
.	TRBV5-4	.	TRBJ2-5	CASSSLEEETQYF	TGTGCCAGCAGCTCCCTGGAGGAAGAGACCCAGTACTTC
TRBD2	TRBV11-3	.	TRBJ2-3	CASSRGTSGVGDTQYF	TGTGCCAGCAGTCGAGGGACTAGCGGGGTGGGAGATACGCAGTATTTT
.	TRBV7-7	.	TRBJ2-1	CASSLGTVVDNEQFF	TGTGCCAGCAGCTTAGGGACAGTTGTGGACAATGAGCAGTTCTTC
TRBD2	TRBV15	.	TRBJ2-7	CATSRTSGSEQYF	TGTGCCACCAGCAGGACTAGCGGGAGTGAGCAGTACTTC
TRBD1	TRBV19	.	TRBJ1-2	CASSTQQGDYGYTF	TGTGCCAGTAGTACCCAACAGGGGGACTATGGCTACACCTTC
TRBD1	TRBV5-8	.	TRBJ1-5	CASRPKGTGNQPQHF	TGTGCCAGCAGGCCGAAGGGGACAGGGAATCAGCCCCAGCATTTT
.	TRBV10-2	.	TRBJ2-1	CASSPSGWGNEQFF	TGCGCCAGCAGTCCGTCCGGGTGGGGCAATGAGCAGTTCTTC
.	TRBV14	.	TRBJ2-1	CASSLASSYNEQFF	TGTGCCAGCAGCCTAGCTAGCTCCTACAATGAGCAGTTCTTC
.	TRBV28	.	TRBJ2-7	CASRDQGGSGYEQYF	TGTGCCAGCAGGGATCAGGGGGGATCGGGCTACGAGCAGTACTTC
.	TRBV28	.	TRBJ2-1	CASTLGTSNEQFF	TGTGCCAGCACCCTTGGGACTTCCAATGAGCAGTTCTTC
.	TRBV9	.	TRBJ1-1	CASSVAGQNTEAFF	TGTGCCAGCAGCGTTGCAGGCCAGAACACTGAAGCTTTCTTT
TRBD1	TRBV6-5	once	TRBJ2-7	CASKEGAPYEQYF	TGTGCCAGCAAAGAGGGGGCCCCATACGAGCAGTACTTC
.	TRBV15	.	TRBJ2-2	CATSREGLNTGELFF	TGTGCCACCAGCAGAGAAGGGCTAAACACCGGGGAGCTGTTTTTT
.	TRBV9	.	TRBJ2-7	CASSVDGGGAPPYEQYF	TGTGCCAGCAGCGTAGACGGGGGCGGGGCACCCCCCTACGAGCAGTACTTC
.	TRBV7-8	.	TRBJ2-3	CASSLEGTATDTQYF	TGTGCCAGCAGCTTAGAGGGAACAGCCACAGATACGCAGTATTTT
TRBD2	TRBV5-4	.	TRBJ2-7	CASSLTPWRRGTSYEQYF	TGTGCCAGCAGCTTGACTCCATGGCGGCGGGGGACTTCATACGAGCAGTACTTC
.	TRBV5-6	.	TRBJ2-1	CASSLFKHEQFF	TGTGCCAGCAGCTTGTTTAAGCATGAGCAGTTCTTC
.	TRBV10-2	.	TRBJ1-5	CASRGQVNQPQHF	TGCGCCAGCAGAGGACAAGTCAATCAGCCCCAGCATTTT
.	TRBV5-5	once	TRBJ1-1	CASSFGMNTEAFF	TGTGCCAGCAGCTTCGGGATGAACACTGAAGCTTTCTTT
.	TRBV14	many	TRBJ2-1	CASSQDEARAQILRYNEQFF	TGTGCCAGCAGCCAAGATGAGGCCCGGGCCCAGATACTCCGCTACAATGAGCAGTTCTTC
.	TRBV10-3	.	TRBJ1-3	CAISAPRASGNTIYF	TGTGCCATCAGCGCACCCAGGGCCTCTGGAAACACCATATATTTT
.	TRBV15	.	TRBJ2-7	CATSRKRGRALSSYEQYF	TGTGCCACCAGCAGGAAACGTGGACGGGCTTTGAGCTCCTACGAGCAGTACTTC
.	TRBV7-9	.	TRBJ1-5	CASSKTGNQPQHF	TGTGCCAGCAGTAAGACAGGTAATCAGCCCCAGCATTTT
.	TRBV2	.	TRBJ2-7	CASLSGRFYEQYF	TGTGCCAGCTTGTCGGGGAGGTTCTACGAGCAGTACTTC